This record covers a single T cell receptor beta chain. Produced via immunoSEQ multiplex PCR; TCRdb's table is partial and in-frame only. In the table there are around 300,000 clones, about 83% of which are singletons. This sample stems from a study of blood T cell repertoires in COVID-19. Germline V gene sequence: CDR1 SQVTM, CDR2 ANQGSEA. The V and J ends lost 6 bases and 4 bases, in that order; junction bases with no gene match: 10. The CDR3 runs to 14 residues. Sequenced input: PBMCs or T cells enriched from blood (not recorded which). The chain joins TRBV29-1 to TRBJ1-1; the match to TRBD1 covers 8 bases. This sequence was found in a woman aged 40 to 49 who had recovered from COVID-19. The CDR3 region is CSVQDNRGVTEAFF. The CDR3 DNA is TGCAGCGTGCAAGACAACAGGGGGGTCACTGAAGCTTTCTTT.